What follows are 27 T cell receptor beta chains derived from one specimen sequenced in a study of T cell responses to AZD1222 COVID-19 vaccine. TCRdb's table, derived via immunoSEQ multiplex PCR, lists solely in-frame clones and lacks some. Of around 270,000 clones listed, 94% were seen once; the top ten hold around 0.6%. The sample was peripheral blood, taken 28 days after the second AZD1222 dose. These receptors came from an adult who received the AZD1222 COVID-19 vaccine.

This chain connects TRBV2 to TRBJ1-1; the D is unclear. The CDR3 is 13 residues long. Germline lookup yields CDR1 SNHLY and CDR2 FYNNEI. V lost 5 bases to trimming and J lost 3 bases, with 10 bases between them. This CDR3 reads CASSPRGDTEAFF. For the CDR3, the DNA is TGTGCCAGCAGTCCCCGTGGTGACACTGAAGCTTTCTTT.

The rearrangement links TRBV18 to TRBJ2-2; TRBD2 aligns across 9 bases. The germline CDR1 and CDR2 sequences are KGHSH and LQKENI. The CDR3 extends over 14 amino acids. After removal of 9 bases from V and 2 bases from J, the junction contained 4 bases not matched to a gene. Written as DNA, the CDR3 is TGTGCCAGTATAGCGGGAGTCAACACCGGGGAGCTGTTTTTT. It codes for CASIAGVNTGELFF.

This chain joins TRBV28 and TRBJ2-7; 10 positions agree with TRBD2. CDR3 length: 13 residues. V trimming: 10 bases; J trimming: 0 bases; junction bases outside the gene matches: 3. Germline values: CDR1 MDHEN, CDR2 SYDVKM. The CDR3 DNA follows: TGTGCCATTCTAGCGGGAGACTCCTACGAGCAGTACTTC. Protein: CAILAGDSYEQYF.

The chain recombines TRBV4-3 with TRBJ1-3, with no clear D. Trimming took off 0 bases at V and 4 bases at J, with 13 bases between the two ends. From germline, CDR1 is LGHNA and CDR2 YSLEER. The CDR3 totals 16 residues. The CDR3 nucleotides read TGCGCCAGCAGCCAAGATGCGTACAGTCTAGGAAACACCATATATTTT. Translation: CASSQDAYSLGNTIYF.

This clone was seen a single time. This chain connects TRBV4-3 to TRBJ1-5; the D is unclear. Germline values: CDR1 LGHNA, CDR2 YSLEER. This CDR3 is built from 13 residues. V gave up 3 bases and J gave up 5 bases, with 8 bases separating them. The CDR3 region is CASSQALYQPQHF. Here the CDR3 DNA reads TGCGCCAGCAGCCAGGCTCTGTATCAGCCCCAGCATTTT.

The chain couples TRBV29-1 to TRBJ1-4; D is possibly TRBD1 (5 bases). Germline assignment: CDR1 SQVTM and CDR2 ANQGSEA. The CDR3 is 13 amino acids. V dropped 4 bases and J dropped 8 bases, with 14 bases sitting between them. CDR3 loop: CSVGVLAGEKLFF. The DNA of the CDR3 is TGCAGCGTTGGGGTCCTCGCAGGGGAAAAACTGTTTTTT.

This clone appeared a few times. The rearrangement joins TRBV5-1 to TRBJ1-3; D not resolved. The V gene lost 0 bases and the J gene lost 4 bases, with 8 bases spanning the gap. This CDR3 region has 14 residues. CDR1 is SGHRS, CDR2 YFSETQ, per germline. The CDR3 nucleotides are TGCGCCAGCAGCTTGGAACCGGCCGGAAACACCATATATTTT. Residues: CASSLEPAGNTIYF. The whole variable domain, remainder taken from reference TRBV5-1 and TRBJ1-3, is KAGVTQTPRYLIKTRGQQVTLSCSPISGHRSVSWYQQTPGQGLQFLFEYFSETQRNKGNFPGRFSGRQFSNSRSEMNVSTLELGDSALYLCASSLEPAGNTIYFGEGSWLTVV.

The rearrangement joins TRBV19 to TRBJ1-4, with D perhaps TRBD1 (5 bases). The ends were cut back, 1 base at V and 9 bases at J, with 12 bases in the middle. CDR1 is LNHDA, CDR2 SQIVND, per germline (reference sequence). This CDR3 is 14 amino acids long. Written as DNA, the CDR3 is TGTGCCAGTAGTATAGGGGGCCCGCAGAAAAAACTGTTTTTT. Residues: CASSIGGPQKKLFF.

CDR3 protein: CATSRDRAINTGELFF. DNA of the CDR3: TGTGCCACCAGCAGAGATCGCGCCATTAACACCGGGGAGCTGTTTTTT. This chain connects TRBV15 to TRBJ2-2; no firm D call. The CDR3 has 16 amino acids. The germline V gene encodes CDR1 LNHNV and CDR2 YYDKDF (reference sequence). Trimming took 0 bases from V and 2 from J, leaving 10 bases between them.

The rearrangement uses TRBV12-3 or TRBV12-4 and TRBJ1-4; no firm D call. Trimming stripped 7 bases from V and 10 bases from J, with 16 bases between. This CDR3 spans 13 amino acids. The CDR3 region has the DNA TGTGCCAGCACCTTGGACCGGGCGGGAAAACTGTTTTTT. As protein: CASTLDRAGKLFF.

The V call is TRBV5-1, the J call TRBJ1-2; D not resolved. Germline values: CDR1 SGHRS, CDR2 YFSETQ. The CDR3 contains 13 residues. Trimming left V 2 bases short and J 4 bases short, with 9 bases between. CDR3 amino acids: CASSFDRTYGYTF. The CDR3 DNA is TGCGCCAGCAGCTTCGACCGAACCTATGGCTACACCTTC. The full variable domain, completed using reference TRBV5-1 and TRBJ1-2, is KAGVTQTPRYLIKTRGQQVTLSCSPISGHRSVSWYQQTPGQGLQFLFEYFSETQRNKGNFPGRFSGRQFSNSRSEMNVSTLELGDSALYLCASSFDRTYGYTFGSGTRLTVV.

V is TRBV4-3 and J is TRBJ2-1; no definite D call. The V gene's germline CDR1 is LGHNA and CDR2 YSLEER. This CDR3 is 13 amino acids long. V was trimmed by 5 bases and J by 8 bases, leaving 13 bases between them. The CDR3 loop reads CASSSRTGHEQFF. CDR3 coding DNA: TGCGCCAGCAGCTCCCGGACCGGTCATGAGCAGTTCTTC.

This chain connects TRBV7-9 to TRBJ1-6, with 7 bases lining up with TRBD1. From germline, CDR1 is SEHNR and CDR2 FQNEAQ (reference sequence). The length of the CDR3 is 14 residues. J lost 10 bases, V lost 5 bases, and 8 bases had no gene match. The CDR3 region has the DNA TGTGCCAGCAGCACCGGGACAGCGGCCTCACCCCTCCACTTT. Its protein product is CASSTGTAASPLHF.

The V call is TRBV3-1 (or the pseudogene TRBV3-2), the J call TRBJ2-3, with 11 bases identical to TRBD2. The junction had 15 bases not matched to a gene; V was cut back by 3 bases and J by 1 base. The CDR3 has 20 residues. CDR1 is LGHDT and CDR2 is YNNKEL in the germline V gene (reference sequence). The CDR3 loop reads CASSHQRGSGRAKGTDTQYF. The DNA for the CDR3 is TGTGCCAGCAGCCATCAGAGGGGTAGCGGGAGGGCCAAAGGCACAGATACGCAGTATTTT.

This chain joins TRBV6-1 and TRBJ1-2, with D uncertain. Germline CDR1 MNHNS, CDR2 SASEGT. The V and J ends lost 0 bases and 2 bases respectively, with 7 bases between them. The CDR3 extends over 14 amino acids. DNA for the CDR3: TGTGCCAGCAGTGAAGCGCCCAGGAACTATGGCTACACCTTC. This sequence encodes CASSEAPRNYGYTF.

This chain connects TRBV5-8 to TRBJ2-1; a weak D match, TRBD2 (5 bases). V lost 2 bases to trimming and J lost 0 bases, with 15 bases between them. CDR3 length equals 17 residues. The germline gives CDR1 SGHTS, CDR2 YDEGEE. CDR3 sequence: CASSLLGGRSSYNEQFF. The DNA for the CDR3 is TGTGCCAGCAGCTTACTGGGCGGGCGCAGCTCCTACAATGAGCAGTTCTTC.

The chain recombines TRBV10-3 with TRBJ2-5; possibly TRBD1 for D (6 bases). The CDR3 loop spans 13 amino acids. V was pared by 2 bases and J by 9 bases, with 13 bases between. CDR1 and CDR2 (germline): ENHRY, SYGVKD. CDR3 in amino acids: CAISEAGDGSQYF. The CDR3 bases are TGTGCCATCAGTGAGGCAGGGGATGGGTCCCAGTACTTC.

This chain connects TRBV19 to TRBJ1-6; the match to TRBD1 covers 7 bases. Trimming took 10 bases from V and 7 from J; bases not matched to a gene: 7. The CDR3 has 13 amino acids. Germline CDR1 and CDR2: LNHDA and SQIVND (reference sequence). CDR3 amino acids: CATSRGNNSPLHF. The CDR3 DNA sequence: TGTGCCACCAGCAGGGGGAACAATTCACCCCTCCACTTT.

The chain's CDR3 is CASSELGNQPQHF. CDR3 DNA sequence: TGTGCCAGCAGTGAACTGGGGAATCAGCCCCAGCATTTT. The chain links TRBV2 to TRBJ1-5; D gene uncertain. V dropped 2 bases and J dropped 4 bases, with 6 bases sitting between them. CDR3 length equals 13 residues. The V gene's germline CDR1 is SNHLY and CDR2 FYNNEI. The variable domain in full, completed from reference TRBV2 and TRBJ1-5, reads EPEVTQTPSHQVTQMGQEVILRCVPISNHLYFYWYRQILGQKVEFLVSFYNNEISEKSEIFDDQFSVERPDGSNFTLKIRSTKLEDSAMYFCASSELGNQPQHFGDGTRLSIL.

The chain joins TRBV28 to TRBJ1-3; weak D call: TRBD1 (5 bases). CDR1 is MDHEN, CDR2 SYDVKM, per germline. The CDR3 is made up of 14 amino acids. V gave up 6 bases and J gave up 4 bases, with 13 bases separating them. The CDR3 nucleotides are TGTGCCAGCAGACCAGGGAATTCAGGAAACACCATATATTTT. This encodes CASRPGNSGNTIYF.

The chain links TRBV7-2 to TRBJ2-7, with D possibly matching TRBD1 (6 bases). V was cut by 2 bases and J by 2 bases, with 13 bases left in between. The germline V gene encodes CDR1 SGHTA and CDR2 FQGNSA. CDR3 length: 15 residues. CDR3 sequence reads: CASSLQGRGAYEQYF. DNA for the CDR3: TGTGCCAGCAGCTTACAGGGGAGAGGGGCCTACGAGCAGTACTTC. Full variable domain (remainder filled in from reference TRBV7-2 and TRBJ2-7): GAGVSQSPSNKVTEKGKDVELRCDPISGHTALYWYRQSLGQGLEFLIYFQGNSAPDKSGLPSDRFSAERTGGSVSTLTIQRTQQEDSAVYLCASSLQGRGAYEQYFGPGTRLTVT.

V gene TRBV21-1 combines with J gene TRBJ1-2; the table's D call, TRBD1, has no DNA check behind it. TRBV21-1 is an annotated pseudogene. There are 14 residues in the CDR3. In DNA, the CDR3 is TGTGCCAGCAGCAAAGGCGGACAGGCCTATGGCTACACCTTC. This sequence encodes CASSKGGQAYGYTF.

The chain links TRBV18 to TRBJ1-4; tentative D call: TRBD1 (5 bases). The CDR3 totals 15 residues. Germline-derived CDR1 and CDR2 are KGHSH and LQKENI. Trimming took 0 bases from V and 5 from J, leaving 10 bases between them. The DNA of the CDR3 is TGTGCCAGCTCACCACCGGGCAGGGCGAATGAAAAACTGTTTTTT. Translated: CASSPPGRANEKLFF.

CDR3: CASKAGQSNTEAFF. For the CDR3, the DNA is TGTGCCAGCAAGGCGGGACAGTCGAACACTGAAGCTTTCTTT. The V and J genes are TRBV2 and TRBJ1-1, with TRBD1 matching over 7 bases. Germline V gene sequence: CDR1 SNHLY, CDR2 FYNNEI. The junction had 6 bases not matched to a gene; V was cut back by 7 bases and J by 1 base. The CDR3 has 14 residues.

The chain links TRBV2 to TRBJ2-7, with 7 bases that match TRBD1. Germline CDR1 SNHLY, CDR2 FYNNEI. The CDR3 sequence is 13 residues long. The ends lost 6 bases at V and 3 bases at J; junction bases unmatched: 5. The CDR3 sequence is CASRLDRDYEQYF. The CDR3 nucleotides are TGTGCCAGCAGATTAGACAGGGACTACGAGCAGTACTTC. Full variable domain (remainder filled in from reference TRBV2 and TRBJ2-7): EPEVTQTPSHQVTQMGQEVILRCVPISNHLYFYWYRQILGQKVEFLVSFYNNEISEKSEIFDDQFSVERPDGSNFTLKIRSTKLEDSAMYFCASRLDRDYEQYFGPGTRLTVT.

The CDR3 nucleotides are TGTGCCAGCAGCCAGGACATCCTAGGCGAGCAGTACTTC. This gives the protein CASSQDILGEQYF. The chain carries TRBV11-3 and TRBJ2-7, with D perhaps matching TRBD1 (5 bases). Between the trimmed V and J ends, which lost 5 bases and 6 bases, there was a span of 14 bases. The CDR3 contains 13 residues. CDR1 and CDR2 (germline): SGHNT, YENEEA.

The genes are TRBV2 and TRBJ1-6, with 7 positions matching TRBD1. This CDR3 has 16 residues. J was trimmed by 0 bases and V by 6 bases; bases with no gene match: 5. Germline-derived CDR1 and CDR2 are SNHLY and FYNNEI. The CDR3, as DNA: TGTGCCAGCAGGACAGGGAAAAGCTCCTATAATTCACCCCTCCACTTT. It codes for CASRTGKSSYNSPLHF.